A selection of T cell receptor beta chains follows, all from one sample in a study of T cells in tumors after PD-1 blockade. Profiled with immunoSEQ multiplex PCR; TCRdb holds only in-frame clones, not every one. The repertoire includes about 63,000 clones, roughly 70% of them detected once, and approximately 4.5% sits in the top ten. The sequenced sample was PBMCs, obtained after anti-PD-1 treatment. The source is a human donor with basal cell carcinoma. CDR3s include the opening cysteine and the closing phenylalanine or tryptophan. The D gene is left open where the match is weak. Not all rows give a size; the values are once, few, many and, for expanded clones, a class.

TRBJ2-5 TRBV4-2 TRBD2 . TGTGCCAGCAGCCCGCCGGGACTAGCGGGGGGCCCAGAGACCCAGTACTTC CASSPPGLAGGPETQYF
TRBJ1-2 TRBV5-4 TRBD1 few TGTGCCAGCAGCGGCAGGGGACAGGGGGTTCGGGGCTACACCTTC CASSGRGQGVRGYTF
TRBJ1-1 TRBV9 . . TGTGCCAGCAGCGTAGCTCTGGGATCTGAAGCTTTCTTT CASSVALGSEAFF
TRBJ2-1 TRBV5-1 TRBD2 . TGCGCCAGCACCCCGATGGAGACTAGCGGGAAAAATGAGCAGTTCTTC CASTPMETSGKNEQFF
TRBJ2-5 TRBV5-1 . . TGCGCCAGCAGCTTGGGGGGGGTTCAAGAGACCCAGTACTTC CASSLGGVQETQYF
TRBJ1-2 TRBV28 TRBD1 . TGTGCCACCGAGACAGGGGTCTTGTTGGGCTATGGCTACACCTTC CATETGVLLGYGYTF
TRBJ2-2 TRBV27 TRBD1 . TGTGCCAGCAGTCCAGGGACAGGGTTTGACACCGGGGAGCTGTTTTTT CASSPGTGFDTGELFF
TRBJ2-2 TRBV7-2 . . TGTGCCAGCAGCTCGAGCGGGCTTACCACCGGGGAGCTGTTTTTT CASSSSGLTTGELFF
TRBJ2-5 TRBV28 . once TGTGCCAGCAGTAGCGAGGGGAGGTGGCCCCAAGAGACCCAGTACTTC CASSSEGRWPQETQYF
TRBJ1-2 TRBV6-5 . . TGTGCCAGCAGCATCGGACAGTCAAGTATACATGGCTACACCTTC CASSIGQSSIHGYTF
TRBJ1-2 TRBV28 . . TGTGCCGCGAAGGGCAGTAACTATGGCTACACCTTC CAAKGSNYGYTF
TRBJ1-1 TRBV2 . . TGTGCCAGCAGTGAAAGGAGGAACACTGAAGCTTTCTTT CASSERRNTEAFF
TRBJ2-5 TRBV6-5 TRBD2 once TGTGCCAGCAGTCGTTGGGCGGGGAGGGGAGAGACCCAGTACTTC CASSRWAGRGETQYF
TRBJ1-2 TRBV2 . . TGTGCCAGCAGCGCCGGGACATCACGCTACACCTTC CASSAGTSRYTF
TRBJ2-5 TRBV18 TRBD1 . TGTGCCAGCTCACCCACGACAGGGGATGAGACCCAGTACTTC CASSPTTGDETQYF
TRBJ1-1 TRBV29-1 . . TGCAGCGGGGTAGGACAGAACACTGAAGCTTTCTTT CSGVGQNTEAFF
TRBJ2-1 TRBV23-1 . . TGCGCCAGCGGGAATCGCGGGGAAACCTACAATGAGCAGTTCTTC CASGNRGETYNEQFF
TRBJ1-6 TRBV25-1 . few TGTGCCAGCAGTGATAGTTCAGGTTGGGAGGCCCATTCACCCCTCCACTTT CASSDSSGWEAHSPLHF
TRBJ2-5 TRBV7-2 . . TGTGCCAGCAGCTTAGCCCGCAGGGAACGACGAGAGACCCAGTACTTC CASSLARRERRETQYF
TRBJ1-2 TRBV7-8 . . TGTGCCAGCAGCTTGAGGGAAGCCTATGGCTACACCTTC CASSLREAYGYTF
TRBJ2-4 TRBV19 . . TGTGCCAGTCTACAGGTCGGCAAAAACATTCAGTACTTC CASLQVGKNIQYF
TRBJ2-1 TRBV7-8 . few TGTGCCAGCAGCTTAGGTTGGGCCACTGTCCTCATCGAGCAGTTCTTC CASSLGWATVLIEQFF
TRBJ2-5 TRBV10-3 TRBD1 . TGTGCCATCAGTGAGTCAGACAGGGCTAAGACCCAGTACTTC CAISESDRAKTQYF
TRBJ1-1 TRBV18 . . TGTGCCAGCTCACAGACGAGCGGGGGGACTGAAGCTTTCTTT CASSQTSGGTEAFF
TRBJ2-7 TRBV20-1 . few TGCAGTGCTAGTTCCCCGGGCCGTAGCGAGCAGTACTTC CSASSPGRSEQYF
TRBJ2-4 TRBV6-6 . . TGTGCCACCGTGGGGGCTCTAGCCAAAAACATTCAGTACTTC CATVGALAKNIQYF
TRBJ1-1 TRBV30 . few TGTGCCTGGACGAGGACTACTGAAGCTTTCTTT CAWTRTTEAFF
TRBJ2-3 TRBV7-2 . once TGTGCCAGCAGCCGCCGGACACAGGGGCGGGACACAGATACGCAGTATTTT CASSRRTQGRDTDTQYF
TRBJ1-5 TRBV5-6 TRBD1 . TGTGCCAGCAGTCAGGGGGCCTGGGAGCCCCAGCATTTT CASSQGAWEPQHF
TRBJ2-7 TRBV2 . few TGTGCCAGCATCCGTCTCTCCTACGAGCAGTACTTC CASIRLSYEQYF
TRBJ2-2 TRBV7-9 . once TGTGCCAGCAGCCTAAGGTACACCGGGGAGCTGTTTTTT CASSLRYTGELFF
TRBJ2-5 TRBV12-3/TRBV12-4 . . TGTGCCAGCAGTTTGACCGACACTCGAACCCAGTACTTC CASSLTDTRTQYF
TRBJ1-2 TRBV19 . medium-sized TGTGCCAGTAGTTCTCCTGACGCGATTACTTATGGCTACACCTTC CASSSPDAITYGYTF
TRBJ2-1 TRBV5-1 . . TGCGCCAGCAGCATTTCCTTGAGCTCCTACAATGAGCAGTTCTTC CASSISLSSYNEQFF
TRBJ1-5 TRBV30 . . TGTGCCTGGAGTCCTCCCCCGGGGGCTAATCAGCCCCAGCATTTT CAWSPPPGANQPQHF
TRBJ1-3 TRBV6-5 TRBD1 few TGTGCCAGCCGAATAACAGGGGCTGGAAACACCATATATTTT CASRITGAGNTIYF
TRBJ2-5 TRBV6-6 TRBD1 . TGTGCCAGCAGTTACCGGACAGGGCTAAACCAAGAGACCCAGTACTTC CASSYRTGLNQETQYF
TRBJ1-2 TRBV27 TRBD1 . TGTGCCAGCAGTTTAACGTGGACAGGGGACTATGGCTACACCTTC CASSLTWTGDYGYTF
TRBJ1-2 TRBV6-6 TRBD1 . TGTGCCAGCAGGATTACAGGGGCCGGCTACACCTTC CASRITGAGYTF
TRBJ2-7 TRBV4-1 TRBD2 . TGCGCCAGCAGCCAACCCCTACTAGCGAGCAACGAGCAGTACTTC CASSQPLLASNEQYF
TRBJ2-1 TRBV27 TRBD2 few TGTGCCAGCAGTTTATCCCTGGGCGGGGGGGCCTACAATGAGCAGTTCTTC CASSLSLGGGAYNEQFF
TRBJ2-7 TRBV30 . few TGTGCCTGGAGTGTACAAACGGGCGAGCAGTACTTC CAWSVQTGEQYF
TRBJ1-1 TRBV7-9 . once TGTGCCAGCAGCTTATCACCGGACCTTCAAGCTTTCTTT CASSLSPDLQAFF
TRBJ2-1 TRBV5-1 . . TGCGCCAGCAGCCGGGACGCAGCCTACAATGAGCAGTTCTTC CASSRDAAYNEQFF
TRBJ2-3 TRBV7-8 TRBD1 . TGTGCCAGCAGCAATGACAGGGGGAAGACAGATACGCAGTATTTT CASSNDRGKTDTQYF
TRBJ1-3 TRBV5-1 . . TGCGCCAGCAGCCCAGAAACAGGGATCGGAAACACCATATATTTT CASSPETGIGNTIYF
TRBJ2-7 TRBV28 . few TGTGCCAGCAGCCCCCGTGGGGTCCGAAACGAGCAGTACTTC CASSPRGVRNEQYF
TRBJ1-5 TRBV19 . . TGTGCCAGTAGTATAGGGGGAGGGATCTATCAGCCCCAGCATTTT CASSIGGGIYQPQHF
TRBJ1-2 TRBV6-1 . . TGTGCCAGCAGTGAATATGTAGGGCGTGAAGGCTACACCTTC CASSEYVGREGYTF
TRBJ1-5 TRBV6-5 . once TGTGCCAGCGTTAGTGGGGAAAGGGGTCAGCCCCAGCATTTT CASVSGERGQPQHF
TRBJ2-7 TRBV10-1 . . TGCGCCAGCAGTGAGGTGAGGGCTGGTTACTACGAGCAGTACTTC CASSEVRAGYYEQYF
TRBJ2-5 TRBV6-5 TRBD1 . TGTGCCTCCCCCGAGGACAGGGGGTCGCGAGAGACCCAGTACTTC CASPEDRGSRETQYF
TRBJ2-7 TRBV30 . . TGTGCCTGGAGTGAGGGGTCGTACGCCTACGAGCAGTACTTC CAWSEGSYAYEQYF
TRBJ1-1 TRBV30 . . TGTGCCTGGACAGTGAACACTGAAGCTTTCTTT CAWTVNTEAFF